The sequence of this T cell receptor (beta chain) was determined in a study of early T cells in non-severe SARS-CoV-2 infection. TCRdb independently ran MiXCR on the 5' RACE reads; one entry per CDR3 protein. There are tens of thousands of distinct CDR3 sequences in the sample; 10% occur only once, and 4.5% to 5.5% lies in the top ten. What was sequenced was whole blood. This sequence was found in an adult who was a healthcare worker with PCR-confirmed SARS-CoV-2 infection or an uninfected control (not recorded which).

The CDR3 nucleotides read TGTGCCAGTGGACTAGCGGGAGATACTACGCAGTATTTT. This sequence encodes CASGLAGDTTQYF. This chain joins TRBV14 and TRBJ2-3, with 13 nucleotides matching TRBD2. The V and J ends lost 9 bases and 8 bases, in that order; junction bases with no gene match: 5. CDR1 SGHDN and CDR2 FVKESK come from the germline V gene. This CDR3 has 13 amino acids.